This T cell receptor (beta chain) was sequenced for a study of cytomegalovirus exposure and HLA in healthy donors listed by TCRdb under 2017. About the investigation overall: A later analysis indicated that the roughly 120 validation repertoires were generated on the platform also employed for the 600 to 750 repertoires of the first cohort. The aim of the study was to test whether cataloging public T cell receptors could identify signatures of past pathogen exposure. Along with the approximately 700-subject first cohort, a separate validation cohort of 120 different subjects was used. To predict cytomegalovirus infection status, the study brought together high-throughput TCR immunosequencing, statistical association of individual TCRs with disease status, and machine learning.

From the cysteine up to the phenylalanine, the CDR3 has a length of 13 residues. Of all the DNA, just the CDR3 is kept, 39 bases in frame from base 1. The trim is 1 base for V and 8 bases for J, with a gap of 12 bases between the germline ends. CDR1 and CDR2, per the germline V gene, are SGHRS and YFSETQ. The donors were included in the validation cohort of over a hundred subjects, a group kept apart from the 666-subject first cohort. Libraries were prepared through the immunoSEQ multiplex PCR assay. The published analysis was carried out like this. A statistical classification framework was developed to diagnose cytomegalovirus status using the catalog of TCR beta chain sequences. TCRdb obtained this table from immuneACCESS and retained in-frame rearrangements with V and J assigned. These tables miss some clones; where compared with another copy, unresolved V genes account for less than half of the shortfall, and the remainder is unexplained. The V and J calls and clone size are taken from that table; D and trimming were inferred from the DNA. Counted in this sample were about 250,000 clones; roughly nine tenths of them appeared once. The top ten constitute about 12% of the sample.

Study-wide conclusions, independent of this receptor: The classifier was reported to diagnose cytomegalovirus status with high specificity and sensitivity in both the original cohort and the validation cohort. In vitro tests confirmed that three of the cytomegalovirus-associated TCR beta chains recognize cytomegalovirus antigens. A later analysis lacked HLA typing for the validation cohort, so it scored co-occurrence in that cohort across all 120 repertoires. The authors suggested that the approach could potentially be generalized to other disease states and immunological phenotypes. Subsequent analysis determined that TCRs grouped into clusters in the first cohort also showed a tendency toward co-occurrence across the 120 or so validation repertoires, and approximately 94% of cluster scores exceeded 0. Most TCR sequences were seen in very few donors, while some public TCRs were found in many individuals. In the study, some 180 TCR beta chains were listed as associated with cytomegalovirus.

This clone appeared a few times. Its binding antigen is unknown. No base qualities exist here, and no much larger clone lies one base off it. The sequenced sample consisted of PBMCs. The sequence was obtained from a man younger than 30 in good health and CMV-seropositive. The chain couples TRBV5-1 to TRBJ1-2; the D region possibly corresponds to TRBD1 (6 bases align). The nucleotide sequence is given as TGCGCCAGCAGCTTGACAGGGCCTAGAGGCTACACCTTC. Protein translation: CASSLTGPRGYTF. With the portions outside the CDR3 filled from the reference TRBV5-1 and TRBJ1-2 genes, the complete variable region becomes KAGVTQTPRYLIKTRGQQVTLSCSPISGHRSVSWYQQTPGQGLQFLFEYFSETQRNKGNFPGRFSGRQFSNSRSEMNVSTLELGDSALYLCASSLTGPRGYTFGSGTRLTVV.